This T cell receptor (beta chain) is drawn from a study of T cells after yellow fever vaccination (dated by TCRdb to the late 2010s). Describing the broader study: The SMART-Seq v4 Ultra Low Input RNA kit was used to prepare libraries from fractions with low cell numbers. To follow T-cell clones before and after both primary and booster YFV17D yellow fever vaccination, bulk TCR alpha and beta repertoires underwent longitudinal sequencing. Two healthy male donors, one aged 18 to 29 and one aged 30 to 40 years, made up the cohort. Blood samples were taken at several timepoints before and after primary and secondary immunization, and bulk PBMC replicates and cell subsets were isolated.

TCRdb records Illumina NovaSeq 6000 as the sequencer. TCR cDNA was made using 5'RACE template switching, a step that added a universal primer site and unique molecular identifiers. Priming for cDNA synthesis came from both the TCR alpha and TCR beta constant segments. Library amplification involved two PCR steps, and the second step added sample barcodes and sequencing adapters. Sequencing of libraries was performed on Illumina HiSeq 2500 (2x100 bp) or NovaSeq (2x150 bp). Turning to the authors' computational methods: Reads were demultiplexed and collapsed into UMI consensus sequences with MIGEC, and V(D)J alignment was performed with MiXCR. Vaccine-responding clonotypes were identified with edgeR using replicate PBMC samples, with FDR below 0.01 and a log2 fold change above 5 up to day 15 being required. CD4 or CD8 identity was assigned to each bulk clonotype according to whether the clonotype was present at higher abundance in the sequenced CD4 repertoire or the sequenced CD8 repertoire. The public reads were quality trimmed at Q25 with fastp and then assembled into clones with MiXCR by TCRdb, keeping productive beta chains. A single entry per CDR3 protein holds the most common genes and DNA from its merged rows. The V and J calls and clone size are TCRdb's, not the authors'. Here the sample has approximately 330,000 distinct CDR3 sequences; under 15% occur a single time. The biggest ten clones account for 2.5% to 3.5% of the sample.

Study-wide conclusions, independent of this receptor: Because the study included only two donors, the extent to which the findings can be generalized is limited. The secondary T-cell response was weaker than the primary response but faster, peaking on day 5 instead of day 15. A small share of clonotypes was detected in both CD4 and CD8 compartments, with the overlap likely arising from convergent recombination. FACS-sorted repertoires could contain abundant contaminating clonotypes from the bulk population, so computational filtering was required. After the booster, most clones that had expanded after primary vaccination were detected again (around 97% of CD4 and around nine tenths of CD8), suggesting broad maintenance of memory.

Interpreted using the paper, the treatment or condition label stands for: live attenuated yellow fever vaccine strain. A standard Ficoll-Paque protocol was used to isolate PBMCs from peripheral blood. Dynabeads CD4 and CD8 positive selection kits were used to isolate the CD4 and CD8 T-cell fractions. RNA was extracted with TriZol from bulk PBMCs, CD4 and CD8 fractions, and dextramer-positive and dextramer-negative fractions. Trimming takes 0 bases from V and 4 bases from J, and the germline ends sit 4 bases apart. The germline V gene specifies SGDLS as CDR1 and YYNGEE as CDR2. Its CDR3 holds 12 amino acids, cysteine through phenylalanine. Solely the CDR3 DNA is kept, with 36 bases framed from the first base. Points on this clonotype: Its antigen specificity is not known. Nothing much larger sits one base from this clone, and base qualities are not available.

The rearranged chain carries TRBV9 and TRBJ2-5; the D gene identity is not certain. This sequence originates from a man aged 18 to 30 who received the YFV17D yellow fever vaccine. The specimen comprised CD4+ T cells sorted from PBMCs, sampled 15 days after the yellow fever booster vaccination. DNA sequence: TGTGCCAGCAGCGTAGGGGCAGAGACCCAGTACTTC. This is translated as CASSVGAETQYF.